Here is one T cell receptor (beta chain) with its context. J gave up 6 bases and V 4 bases, and 11 bases lay outside the gene matches. Germline values: CDR1 MNHEY, CDR2 SVGEGT. The CDR3 spans 16 residues. This sample stems from a study of blood T cell repertoires in COVID-19. Overall study: Samples came from the United States, Italy and Spain, spanning acute and convalescent COVID-19. From T cells, B-cell-depleted T cells, or PBMCs came the material, which was cDNA or gDNA.

Source study methods: Amplification from reference gene primers served as the basis for estimated nucleated cell counts. TCRdb's copy holds only in-frame clones and misses some; the assay was immunoSEQ multiplex PCR. V, J and clone size derive from that table, while D and trimming were established from the DNA sequence. This table has around 130,000 clones, approximately 87% appearing once. The material sequenced was peripheral blood. The chain links TRBV6-2 or TRBV6-3 to TRBJ1-5; 8 nucleotides line up with TRBD1. The clonotype was recovered from a man aged 60-69 years with acute or convalescent COVID-19. CDR3 sequence reads: CASSSEDRARGQPQHF. The CDR3 coding sequence is TGTGCCAGCAGTTCTGAGGACAGGGCAAGGGGTCAGCCCCAGCATTTT.